A selection of T cell receptor beta chains follows, all from one sample in a study of blood T cell repertoires in COVID-19. TCRdb keeps only in-frame clones here, not all; method: immunoSEQ multiplex PCR. The data hold over 200,000 clones, with approximately 90% observed a single time. Material: peripheral blood. These receptors all come from a man younger than 45 with COVID-19, enrolled during active disease. Each CDR3 is given with its conserved first and last residue. A D gene is named only where the DNA matches it firmly.

J gene	D gene	V gene	CDR3 protein
TRBJ1-5	TRBD1	TRBV28	CASSFLDRSGQPQHF
TRBJ1-5	NA	TRBV6-5	CASSLSSNQPQHF
TRBJ1-2	TRBD1	TRBV2	CASSEAFFFGDRDNYGYTF
TRBJ1-3	NA	TRBV29-1	CSVEAFQGNTIYF
TRBJ2-7	TRBD1	TRBV5-1	CASSSDRGTHEQYF
TRBJ1-2	NA	TRBV4-3	CASSQAPGVGHGYTF
TRBJ2-3	NA	TRBV3-1/TRBV3-2	CASSQQGSGRTDTQYF
TRBJ2-7	NA	TRBV7-5	CARSFRDRVRNGRWYEQYF
TRBJ2-3	NA	TRBV9	CASSALQGQFSDTQYF
TRBJ1-5	NA	TRBV6-5	CASRAGGNQPQHF
TRBJ2-3	TRBD2	TRBV2	CASSEARTSRSSTDTQYF
TRBJ2-7	TRBD1	TRBV12-3/TRBV12-4	CASSSDRGSEQYF
TRBJ1-1	TRBD1	TRBV29-1	CSVGEPGTGNTEAFF
TRBJ2-3	TRBD2	TRBV4-1	CASSQEHSGVGDTQYF
TRBJ1-2	NA	TRBV6-6	CASSISSGYTF
TRBJ2-1	NA	TRBV6-2/TRBV6-3	CASSYTGSSYNEQFF
TRBJ2-7	TRBD1	TRBV5-6	CASSRIGDRDSYEQYF
TRBJ2-1	TRBD1	TRBV7-3	CASSMSRDRGEQFF
TRBJ1-1	TRBD1	TRBV4-1	CASSQVPTGRITEAFF
TRBJ1-4	NA	TRBV27	CASSFRENEKLFF
TRBJ1-1	NA	TRBV6-2/TRBV6-3	CASSYVPGYITEAFF
TRBJ1-2	NA	TRBV11-2	CASSPTILAGGYTF
TRBJ1-2	NA	TRBV21-1	CASIRASGPFYGYTF
TRBJ1-6	NA	TRBV28	CASSLVGAKYNSPLHF
TRBJ1-6	NA	TRBV3-1/TRBV3-2	CASSQDSGYNSPLHF
TRBJ1-5	NA	TRBV5-8	CASSLVASNQPQHF
TRBJ2-4	TRBD2	TRBV4-1	CASSQRSGGSQMTAKNIQYF
TRBJ1-5	TRBD1	TRBV18	CASSWDRATNQPQHF
TRBJ1-4	NA	TRBV7-8	CASSLAARGKLFF
TRBJ2-2	TRBD2	TRBV6-4	CASSDSVGLAEDTGELFF
TRBJ1-2	TRBD1	TRBV28	CASHRDSIFNYGYTF
TRBJ1-2	TRBD1	TRBV28	CASSLAPGQGLGYTF
TRBJ2-7	NA	TRBV2	CASSADRLSYEQYF
TRBJ1-1	TRBD1	TRBV2	CASTTTDRGAFF
TRBJ2-1	TRBD2	TRBV7-2	CASSLTSGVDNEQFF